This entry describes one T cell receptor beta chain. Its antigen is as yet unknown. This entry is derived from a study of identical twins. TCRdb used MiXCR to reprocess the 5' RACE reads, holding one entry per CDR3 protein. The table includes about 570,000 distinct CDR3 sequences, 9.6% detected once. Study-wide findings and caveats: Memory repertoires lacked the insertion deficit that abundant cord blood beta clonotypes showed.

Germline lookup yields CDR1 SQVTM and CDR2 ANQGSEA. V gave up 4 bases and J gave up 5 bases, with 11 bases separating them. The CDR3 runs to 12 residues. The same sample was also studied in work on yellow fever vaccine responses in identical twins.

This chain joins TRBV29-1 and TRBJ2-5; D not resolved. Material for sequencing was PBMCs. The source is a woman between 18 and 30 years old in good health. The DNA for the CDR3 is TGCAGCGTTGTTCCGGCGGCGGAGACCCAGTACTTC. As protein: CSVVPAAETQYF.